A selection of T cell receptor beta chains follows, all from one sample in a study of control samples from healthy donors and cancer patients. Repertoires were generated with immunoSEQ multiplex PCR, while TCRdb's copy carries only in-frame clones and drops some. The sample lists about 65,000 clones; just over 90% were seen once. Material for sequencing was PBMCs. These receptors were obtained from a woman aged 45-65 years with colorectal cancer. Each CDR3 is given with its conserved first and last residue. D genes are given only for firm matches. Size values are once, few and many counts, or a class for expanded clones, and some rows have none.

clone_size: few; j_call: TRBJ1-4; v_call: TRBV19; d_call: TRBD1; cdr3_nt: TGTGCCAGTAGTAACGACAGGGAGGCAGCAACTAATGAAAAACTGTTTTTT; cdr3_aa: CASSNDREAATNEKLFF
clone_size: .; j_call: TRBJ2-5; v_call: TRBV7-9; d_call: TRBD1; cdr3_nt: TGTGCCAGCAGCCCGACCGGGACAGATGAGACCCAGTACTTC; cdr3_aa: CASSPTGTDETQYF
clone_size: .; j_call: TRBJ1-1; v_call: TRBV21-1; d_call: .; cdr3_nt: TGTGCCAGCAGCACGGGACTCTTGAACACTGAAGCTTTCTTT; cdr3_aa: CASSTGLLNTEAFF
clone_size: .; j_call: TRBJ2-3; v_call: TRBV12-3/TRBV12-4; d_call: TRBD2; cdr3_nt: TGTGCCAGCAGGAGGGACTACACAGATACGCAGTATTTT; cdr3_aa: CASRRDYTDTQYF
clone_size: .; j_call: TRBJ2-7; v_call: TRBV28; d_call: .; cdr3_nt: TGTGCCAGCAGTTTATGGGGGGGGGACAGCTACTACGAGCAGTACTTC; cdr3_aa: CASSLWGGDSYYEQYF
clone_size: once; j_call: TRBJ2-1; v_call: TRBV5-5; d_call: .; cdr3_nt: TGTGCCAGCAGCTTAACCGGATGGACCTACAATGAGCAGTTCTTC; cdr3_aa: CASSLTGWTYNEQFF
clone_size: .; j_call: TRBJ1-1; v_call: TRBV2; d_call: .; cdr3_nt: TGTGCCAGCAGTGAATATAGGACCCCGAACACTGAAGCTTTCTTT; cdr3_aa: CASSEYRTPNTEAFF
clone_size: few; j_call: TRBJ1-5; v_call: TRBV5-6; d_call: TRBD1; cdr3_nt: TGTGCCAGCAGCTTCGGACAGGGCAATCAGCCCCAGCATTTT; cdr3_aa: CASSFGQGNQPQHF
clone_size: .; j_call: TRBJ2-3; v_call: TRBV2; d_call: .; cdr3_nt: TGTGCCAGCAGGTTCCCCCGACGGAATCCCACAGATACGCAGTATTTT; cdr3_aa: CASRFPRRNPTDTQYF
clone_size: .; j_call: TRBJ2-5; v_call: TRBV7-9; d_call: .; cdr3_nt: TGTGCCAGCAGCCCCCCCATTACAGGGAAGGAGACCCAGTACTTC; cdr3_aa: CASSPPITGKETQYF
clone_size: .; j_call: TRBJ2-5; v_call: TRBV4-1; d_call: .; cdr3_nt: TGCGCCAGCAGCCAGACGGAGTACCAAGAGACCCAGTACTTC; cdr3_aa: CASSQTEYQETQYF
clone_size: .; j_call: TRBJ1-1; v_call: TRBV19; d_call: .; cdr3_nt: TGTGCCAGTAGTACGACAGGAGACACTGAAGCTTTCTTT; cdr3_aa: CASSTTGDTEAFF
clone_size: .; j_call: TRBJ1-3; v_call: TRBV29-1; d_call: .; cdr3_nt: TGCAGCGTAGGGGACCTCAGCTCTGGAAACACCATATATTTT; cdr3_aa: CSVGDLSSGNTIYF
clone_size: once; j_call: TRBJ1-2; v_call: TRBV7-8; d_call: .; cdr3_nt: TGTGCCAGCAGCCGATTGACAGATAACTATGGCTACACCTTC; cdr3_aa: CASSRLTDNYGYTF
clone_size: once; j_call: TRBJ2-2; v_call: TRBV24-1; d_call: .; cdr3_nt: TGTGCCACCAGTGAGGGGGCGGGACTAACGAACACCGGGGAGCTGTTTTTT; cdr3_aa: CATSEGAGLTNTGELFF
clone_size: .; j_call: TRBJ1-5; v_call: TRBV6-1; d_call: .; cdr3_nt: TGTGCCAGCAGTGAAGTTGGGACGGAGCATAAGCATTTT; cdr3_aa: CASSEVGTEHKHF
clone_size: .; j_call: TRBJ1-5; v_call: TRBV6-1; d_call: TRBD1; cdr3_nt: TGTGCCAGCAGTGAAGCGGCAGGGGGGATCAATCAGCCCCAGCATTTT; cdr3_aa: CASSEAAGGINQPQHF
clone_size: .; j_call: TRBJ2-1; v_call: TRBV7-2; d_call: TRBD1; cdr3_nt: TGTGCCAGCAGCTACCCGCAGGGGGCAGATAATGAGCAGTTCTTC; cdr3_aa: CASSYPQGADNEQFF
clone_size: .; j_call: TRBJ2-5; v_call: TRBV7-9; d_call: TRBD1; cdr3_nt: TGTGCCAGCAGCTTAGGTGCAGGGGGTTATGAGACCCAGTACTTC; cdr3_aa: CASSLGAGGYETQYF
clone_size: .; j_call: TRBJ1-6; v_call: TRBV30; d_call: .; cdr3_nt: TGTGCCTGGAGTCAGGGAAGAAATTCACCCCTCCACTTT; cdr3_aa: CAWSQGRNSPLHF
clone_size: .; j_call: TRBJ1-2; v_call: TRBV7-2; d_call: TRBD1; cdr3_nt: TGTGCCAGCAGCCCAGGGGAATTATGGGACAGGGGAGGCTACACCTTC; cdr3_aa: CASSPGELWDRGGYTF
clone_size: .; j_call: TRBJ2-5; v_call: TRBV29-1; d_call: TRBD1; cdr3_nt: TGCAGCGTGCGGACAGGCCGTGCCGAGACCCAGTACTTC; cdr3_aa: CSVRTGRAETQYF
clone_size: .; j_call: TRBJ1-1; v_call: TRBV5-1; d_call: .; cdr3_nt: TGCGCCAGCAGCTTGAGAGGGGGGAGCACTGAAGCTTTCTTT; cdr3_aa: CASSLRGGSTEAFF
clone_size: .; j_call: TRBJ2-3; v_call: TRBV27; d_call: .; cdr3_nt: TGTGCCAGCACCGAGCGGATCACAGATACGCAGTATTTT; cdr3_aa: CASTERITDTQYF
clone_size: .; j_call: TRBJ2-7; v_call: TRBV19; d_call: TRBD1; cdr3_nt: TGTGCCAGTAGTACCCCCAGACTGGGACAGGGCCTCTCCTACGAGCAGTACTTC; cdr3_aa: CASSTPRLGQGLSYEQYF
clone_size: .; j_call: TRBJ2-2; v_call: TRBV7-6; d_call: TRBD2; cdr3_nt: TGTGCCAGCAGCTTAGCCGGGACTAGTTCCGGGGAGCTGTTTTTT; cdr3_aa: CASSLAGTSSGELFF
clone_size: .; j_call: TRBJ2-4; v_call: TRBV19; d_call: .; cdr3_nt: TGTGCCACCACCGAAGGGAATAGCTGGGGAAACATTCAGTACTTC; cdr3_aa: CATTEGNSWGNIQYF
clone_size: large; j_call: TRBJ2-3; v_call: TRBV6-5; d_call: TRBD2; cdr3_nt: TGTGCCAGCGGACTACTAGCGGGGTCCACAGATACGCAGTATTTT; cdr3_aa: CASGLLAGSTDTQYF
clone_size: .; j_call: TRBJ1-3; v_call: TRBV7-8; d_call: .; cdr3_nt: TGTGCCAGCAGCTTAATGGAGTACTCTGGAAACACCATATATTTT; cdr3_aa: CASSLMEYSGNTIYF
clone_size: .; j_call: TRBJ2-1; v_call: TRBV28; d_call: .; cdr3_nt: TGTGCCAGCCATCCTGGGGTTCGCTCCTACAATGAGCAGTTCTTC; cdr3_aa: CASHPGVRSYNEQFF
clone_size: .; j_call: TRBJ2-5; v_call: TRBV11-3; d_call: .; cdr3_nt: TGTGCCAGCAGCTTCAGGGGGGGACAGACCCAGTACTTC; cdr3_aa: CASSFRGGQTQYF
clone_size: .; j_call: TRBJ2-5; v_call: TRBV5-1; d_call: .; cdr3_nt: TGCGCCAGCAGCTTGTTGGCGGGGAGAGGAGAGACCCAGTACTTC; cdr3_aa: CASSLLAGRGETQYF
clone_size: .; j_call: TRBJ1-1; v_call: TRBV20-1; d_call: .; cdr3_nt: TGCAGTGCTAGAGTAGAGACTGAAGCTTTCTTT; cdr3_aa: CSARVETEAFF
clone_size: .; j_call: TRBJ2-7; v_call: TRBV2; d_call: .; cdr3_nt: TGTGCCAGCAGTGAACCGGTTCGGGGAAAACAGGGCACCTACGAGCAGTACTTC; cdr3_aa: CASSEPVRGKQGTYEQYF
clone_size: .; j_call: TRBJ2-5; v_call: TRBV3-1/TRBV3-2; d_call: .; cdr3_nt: TGTGCCAGCACCCGATCGGCGTCCGGGGTCGGAGAGACCCAGTACTTC; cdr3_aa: CASTRSASGVGETQYF
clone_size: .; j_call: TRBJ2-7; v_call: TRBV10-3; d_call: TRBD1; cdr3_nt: TGTGCCATCAGGGGACAGGGTTTAAACGAGCAGTACTTC; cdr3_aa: CAIRGQGLNEQYF
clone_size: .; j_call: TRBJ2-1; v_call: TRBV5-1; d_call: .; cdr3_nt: TGCGCCAGCAGCTTGGTACCTTACAATGAGCAGTTCTTC; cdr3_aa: CASSLVPYNEQFF
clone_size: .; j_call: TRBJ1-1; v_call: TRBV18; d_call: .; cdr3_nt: TGTGCCAGCTCACCACATAAGAACACTGAAGCTTTCTTT; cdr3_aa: CASSPHKNTEAFF
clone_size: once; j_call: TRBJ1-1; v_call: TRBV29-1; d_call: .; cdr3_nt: TGCAGCGTTGAACCAGGGGAAGACACTGAAGCTTTCTTT; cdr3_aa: CSVEPGEDTEAFF
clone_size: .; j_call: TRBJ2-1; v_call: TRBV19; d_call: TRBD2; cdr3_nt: TGTGCCAGTAGTACGTTAGCGGGGGCTTTGAGTGAGCAGTTCTTC; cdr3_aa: CASSTLAGALSEQFF
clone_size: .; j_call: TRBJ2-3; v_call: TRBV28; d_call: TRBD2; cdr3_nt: TGTGCCAGCAGTTCTGGACTAGCATCGGATACGCAGTATTTT; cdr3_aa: CASSSGLASDTQYF
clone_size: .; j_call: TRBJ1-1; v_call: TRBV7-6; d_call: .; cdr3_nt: TGTGCCAGCAGCGTACAGGGAATAGGGACTGAAGCTTTCTTT; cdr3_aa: CASSVQGIGTEAFF
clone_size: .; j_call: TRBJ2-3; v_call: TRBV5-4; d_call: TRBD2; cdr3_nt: TGTGCCAGCAGCTTTTATCAGCGGGGGACAGATACGCAGTATTTT; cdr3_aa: CASSFYQRGTDTQYF
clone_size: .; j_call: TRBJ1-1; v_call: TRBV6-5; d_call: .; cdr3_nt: TGTGCCAGCAGAAGAGACAGCCTTGCACCTGAAGCTTTCTTT; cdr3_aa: CASRRDSLAPEAFF
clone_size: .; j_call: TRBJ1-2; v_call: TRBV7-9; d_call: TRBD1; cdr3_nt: TGTGCCAGCAGCTTAGGGACAGGCGAGAACTATGGCTACACCTTC; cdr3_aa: CASSLGTGENYGYTF